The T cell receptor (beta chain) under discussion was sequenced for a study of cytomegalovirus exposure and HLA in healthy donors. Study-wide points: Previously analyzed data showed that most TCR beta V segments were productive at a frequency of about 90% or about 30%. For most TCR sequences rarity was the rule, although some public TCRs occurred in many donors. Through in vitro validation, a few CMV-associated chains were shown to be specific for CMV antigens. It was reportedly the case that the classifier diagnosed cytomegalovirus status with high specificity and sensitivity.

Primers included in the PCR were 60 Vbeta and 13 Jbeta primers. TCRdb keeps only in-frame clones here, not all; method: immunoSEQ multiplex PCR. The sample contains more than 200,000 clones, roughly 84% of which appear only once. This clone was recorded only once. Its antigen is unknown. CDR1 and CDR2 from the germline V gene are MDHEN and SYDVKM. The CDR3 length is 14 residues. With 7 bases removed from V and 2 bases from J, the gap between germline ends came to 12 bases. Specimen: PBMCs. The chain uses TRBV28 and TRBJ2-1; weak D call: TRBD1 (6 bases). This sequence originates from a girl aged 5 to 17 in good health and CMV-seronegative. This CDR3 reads CASKGDYAYNEQFF. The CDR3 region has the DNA TGTGCCAGCAAGGGGGATTATGCCTACAATGAGCAGTTCTTC. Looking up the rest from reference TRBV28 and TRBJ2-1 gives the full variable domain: DVKVTQSSRYLVKRTGEKVFLECVQDMDHENMFWYRQDPGLGLRLIYFSYDVKMKEKGDIPEGYSVSREKKERFSLILESASTNQTSMYLCASKGDYAYNEQFFGPGTRLTVL.